This T cell receptor beta chain is drawn from a study of T-cell memory formation after mild COVID-19 (dated by TCRdb to about 2021). In the study overall: TCR sequence clusters from the two donors were found to be largely donor specific. Two young, previously healthy adult volunteers, one female and one male, were included in the cohort. In a couple of donors, T-cell clones that expanded and contracted after mild COVID-19 were tracked by sequencing TCRalpha and TCRbeta repertoires over time.

What the authors observed across the whole study: Contracting CD4+ clones appeared mostly in the CM and EM memory subsets, whereas CD8+ clones were enriched in EMRA. The study included only a couple of mild cases, and larger cohorts that include severe cases with pre-infection samples were judged to be necessary. Some responding clones were found in pre-infection memory, which suggests that pre-existing cross-reactive memory T cells took part in the SARS-CoV-2 response. SARS-CoV-2 specificity of the second-wave clones peaking on day 37 was not confirmed. Clones contracting from day 15 to 85 had balanced CD4/CD8 phenotypes, while a second wave expanding from day 15 to 37 was biased towards CD4+.

Ficoll-Paque density gradient centrifugation was used to isolate PBMCs. About this clonotype itself: What this receptor recognizes is not known. The input lacks base qualities; no much larger clone sits a single base away.

V sheds 9 bases and J sheds 0 bases, leaving 8 bases between their ends. The CDR3 runs 12 residues from the cysteine to the phenylalanine. Of all the DNA, just the CDR3 is kept, 36 bases in frame from base 1. The germline V gene sets CDR1 to SNHLY and CDR2 to FYNNEI. The sequencer listed for this sample is Illumina NovaSeq 6000. TCRalpha and TCRbeta cDNA libraries were constructed by 5'RACE with constant-segment primers, with sample barcodes and unique molecular identifiers being introduced. Trizol reagent was used to extract RNA from every sample. Library amplification was performed in two PCR steps, and a second sample barcode and Illumina TruSeq adapters were introduced in the second step. Sequencing of libraries was performed on an Illumina NovaSeq with 2 x 150 bp paired-end reads. Per the original workflow: With migec v1.2.7, reads were demultiplexed and then collapsed into UMI-guided consensus sequences. Using mixcr v2.1.11, UMI consensuses were aligned to TRA and TRB V and J templates and then assembled into clonotypes. A clonotype was counted as expanded or contracted only if both edgeR and NoisET called the change significant, with noise models trained on biological replicates. For edgeR calls, the cutoffs were a false discovery rate-adjusted p below 0.01 and a log2 fold-change threshold of 1. PCA with hierarchical clustering of max-normalized trajectories of the 1000 most abundant clonotypes was used as exploratory dynamics analysis. Each responding clone was given a CD4 or CD8 phenotype based on the CD4+ and CD8+ repertoires, which had been sequenced separately. TCRdb took the public reads, trimmed them with fastp at Q25, ran MiXCR for clone calling and kept in-frame beta chains. Rows are unified per CDR3 protein, each entry keeping the most common DNA and genes. The V and J calls come from TCRdb's annotation, not from the publication. Across this sample there are approximately 250,000 distinct CDR3 sequences, with about 16% seen only once. The ten most abundant clones make up 2% to 2.5% of the sample.

The specimen was PBMCs or a T cell subset sorted from them (not recorded which). The rearrangement joined TRBV2 to TRBJ2-5, with the D gene not clear enough to name. This receptor was identified in an adult woman who had mild COVID-19 (a few samples of this study predate the infection). The sample titles of this study are shuffled in the database, so cell type and time point are left out; the donor was told from shared clones. The CDR3 amino acid sequence is: CARRPYQETQYF. The nucleotide sequence is given as TGTGCCAGGCGCCCGTACCAAGAGACCCAGTACTTC.